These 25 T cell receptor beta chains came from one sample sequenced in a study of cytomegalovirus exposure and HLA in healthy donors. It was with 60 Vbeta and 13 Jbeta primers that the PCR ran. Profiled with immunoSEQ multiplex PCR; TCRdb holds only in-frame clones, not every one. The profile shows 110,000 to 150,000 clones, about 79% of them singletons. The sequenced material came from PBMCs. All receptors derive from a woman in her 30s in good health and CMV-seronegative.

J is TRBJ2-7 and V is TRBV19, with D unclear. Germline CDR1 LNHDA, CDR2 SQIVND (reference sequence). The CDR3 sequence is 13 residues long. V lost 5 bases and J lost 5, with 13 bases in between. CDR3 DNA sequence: TGTGCCAGTAGTGCATCAGGTGTGAACGAGCAGTACTTC. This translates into CASSASGVNEQYF. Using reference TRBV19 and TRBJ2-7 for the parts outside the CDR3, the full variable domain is DGGITQSPKYLFRKEGQNVTLSCEQNLNHDAMYWYRQDPGQGLRLIYYSQIVNDFQKGDIAEGYSVSREKKESFPLTVTSAQKNPTAFYLCASSASGVNEQYFGPGTRLTVT.

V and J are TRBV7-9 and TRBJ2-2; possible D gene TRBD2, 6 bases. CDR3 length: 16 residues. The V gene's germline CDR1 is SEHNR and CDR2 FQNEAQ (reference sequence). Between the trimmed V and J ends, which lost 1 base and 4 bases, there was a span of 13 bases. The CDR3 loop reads CASSLGGVGPTGELFF. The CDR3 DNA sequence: TGTGCCAGCAGCTTAGGCGGGGTGGGTCCCACCGGGGAGCTGTTTTTT.

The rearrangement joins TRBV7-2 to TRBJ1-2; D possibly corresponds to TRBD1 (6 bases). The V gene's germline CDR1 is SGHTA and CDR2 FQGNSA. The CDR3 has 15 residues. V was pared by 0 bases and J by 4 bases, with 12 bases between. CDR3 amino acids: CASSLALDRFYGYTF. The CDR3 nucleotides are TGTGCCAGCAGCTTAGCCCTGGACAGATTCTATGGCTACACCTTC.

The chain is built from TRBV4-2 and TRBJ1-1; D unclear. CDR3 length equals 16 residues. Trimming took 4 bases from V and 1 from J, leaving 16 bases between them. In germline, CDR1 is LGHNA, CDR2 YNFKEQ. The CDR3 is CASSPRSREQNTEAFF. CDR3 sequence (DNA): TGTGCCAGCAGCCCGAGGAGTAGAGAGCAGAACACTGAAGCTTTCTTT.

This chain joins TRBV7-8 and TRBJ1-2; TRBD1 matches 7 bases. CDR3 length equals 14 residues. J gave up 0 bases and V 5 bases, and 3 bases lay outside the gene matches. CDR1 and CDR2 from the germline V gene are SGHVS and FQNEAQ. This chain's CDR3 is CASSPGTANYGYTF. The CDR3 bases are TGTGCCAGCAGCCCCGGGACAGCTAACTATGGCTACACCTTC.

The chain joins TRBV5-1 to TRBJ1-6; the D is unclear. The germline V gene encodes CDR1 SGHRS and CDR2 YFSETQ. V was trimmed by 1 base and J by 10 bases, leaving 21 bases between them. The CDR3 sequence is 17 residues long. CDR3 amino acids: CASSLFRTGKSDSPLHF. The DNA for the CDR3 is TGCGCCAGCAGCTTGTTCCGAACCGGGAAAAGTGACTCACCCCTCCACTTT.

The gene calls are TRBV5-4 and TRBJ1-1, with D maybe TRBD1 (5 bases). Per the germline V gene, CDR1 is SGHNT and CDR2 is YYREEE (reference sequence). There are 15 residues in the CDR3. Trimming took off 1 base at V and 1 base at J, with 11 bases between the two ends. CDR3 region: CASSLPGGSNTEAFF. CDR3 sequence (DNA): TGTGCCAGCAGCTTGCCCGGGGGGTCGAACACTGAAGCTTTCTTT.

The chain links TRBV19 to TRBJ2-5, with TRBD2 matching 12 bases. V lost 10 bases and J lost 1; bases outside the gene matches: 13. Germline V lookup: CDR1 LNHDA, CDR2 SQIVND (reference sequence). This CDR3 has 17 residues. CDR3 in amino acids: CATTSSSGGASQETQYF. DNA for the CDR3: TGTGCCACGACCTCTTCTAGCGGGGGGGCCTCCCAAGAGACCCAGTACTTC.

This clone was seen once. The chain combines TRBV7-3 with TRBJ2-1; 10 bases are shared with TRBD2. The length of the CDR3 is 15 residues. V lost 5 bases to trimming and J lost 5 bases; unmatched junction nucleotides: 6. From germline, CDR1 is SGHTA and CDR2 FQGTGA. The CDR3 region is CASSLLAGVNNEQFF. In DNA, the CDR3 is TGTGCCAGCAGCCTGCTAGCGGGGGTTAACAATGAGCAGTTCTTC. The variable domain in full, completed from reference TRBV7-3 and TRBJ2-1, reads GAGVSQTPSNKVTEKGKYVELRCDPISGHTALYWYRQSLGQGPEFLIYFQGTGAADDSGLPNDRFFAVRPEGSVSTLKIQRTERGDSAVYLCASSLLAGVNNEQFFGPGTRLTVL.

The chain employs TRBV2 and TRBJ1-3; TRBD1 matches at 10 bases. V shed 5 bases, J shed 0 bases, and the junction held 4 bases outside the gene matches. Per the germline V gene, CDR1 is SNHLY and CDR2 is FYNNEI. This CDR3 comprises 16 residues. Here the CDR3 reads CASSWDRGYSGNTIYF. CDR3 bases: TGTGCCAGCAGTTGGGACAGGGGCTACTCTGGAAACACCATATATTTT.

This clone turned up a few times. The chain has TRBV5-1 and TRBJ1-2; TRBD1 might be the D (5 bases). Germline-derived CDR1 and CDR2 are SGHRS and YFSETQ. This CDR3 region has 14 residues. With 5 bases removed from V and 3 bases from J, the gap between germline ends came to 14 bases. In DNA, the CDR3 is TGCGCCAGCAGACACTCCCAACAGGACTATGGCTACACCTTC. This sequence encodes CASRHSQQDYGYTF. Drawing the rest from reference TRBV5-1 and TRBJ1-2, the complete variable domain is KAGVTQTPRYLIKTRGQQVTLSCSPISGHRSVSWYQQTPGQGLQFLFEYFSETQRNKGNFPGRFSGRQFSNSRSEMNVSTLELGDSALYLCASRHSQQDYGYTFGSGTRLTVV.

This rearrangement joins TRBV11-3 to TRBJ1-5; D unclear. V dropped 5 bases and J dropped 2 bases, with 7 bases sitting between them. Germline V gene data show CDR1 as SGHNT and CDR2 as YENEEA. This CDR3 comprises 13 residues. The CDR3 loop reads CASSLQGNQPQHF. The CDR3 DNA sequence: TGTGCCAGCAGCCTCCAGGGCAATCAGCCCCAGCATTTT.

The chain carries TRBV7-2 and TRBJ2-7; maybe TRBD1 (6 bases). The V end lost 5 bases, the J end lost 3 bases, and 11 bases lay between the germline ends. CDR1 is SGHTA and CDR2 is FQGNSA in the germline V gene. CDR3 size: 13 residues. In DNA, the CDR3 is TGTGCCAGCAGCCAGGGGCTCCTCTACGAGCAGTACTTC. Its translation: CASSQGLLYEQYF.

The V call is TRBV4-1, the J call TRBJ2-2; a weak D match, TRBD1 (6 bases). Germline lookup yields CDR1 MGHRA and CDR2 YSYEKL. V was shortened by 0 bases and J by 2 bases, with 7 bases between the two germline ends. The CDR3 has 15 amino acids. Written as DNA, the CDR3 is TGCGCCAGCAGCCAAGAGGACAGTAACACCGGGGAGCTGTTTTTT. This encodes CASSQEDSNTGELFF.

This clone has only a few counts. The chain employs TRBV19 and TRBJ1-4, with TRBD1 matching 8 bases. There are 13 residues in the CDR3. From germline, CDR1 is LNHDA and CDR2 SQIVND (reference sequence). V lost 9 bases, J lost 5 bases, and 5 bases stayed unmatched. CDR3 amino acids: CASRTGQNEKLFF. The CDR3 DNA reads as TGTGCCAGCCGGACAGGGCAAAATGAAAAACTGTTTTTT.

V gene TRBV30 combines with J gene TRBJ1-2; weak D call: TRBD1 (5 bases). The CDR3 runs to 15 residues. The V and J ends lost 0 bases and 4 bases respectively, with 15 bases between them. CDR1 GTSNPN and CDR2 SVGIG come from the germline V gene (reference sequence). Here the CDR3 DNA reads TGTGCCTGGAGTGTCCAGGGTCTCCTCGGCTATGGCTACACCTTC. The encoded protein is CAWSVQGLLGYGYTF. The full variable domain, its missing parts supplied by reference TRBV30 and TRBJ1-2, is SQTIHQWPATLVQPVGSPLSLECTVEGTSNPNLYWYRQAAGRGLQLLFYSVGIGQISSEVPQNLSASRPQDRQFILSSKKLLLSDSGFYLCAWSVQGLLGYGYTFGSGTRLTVV.

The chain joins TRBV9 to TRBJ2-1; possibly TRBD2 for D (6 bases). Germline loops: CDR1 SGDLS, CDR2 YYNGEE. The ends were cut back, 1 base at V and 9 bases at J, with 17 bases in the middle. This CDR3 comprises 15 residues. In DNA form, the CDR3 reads TGTGCCAGCAGCGTAAATCCTAGCGCGGCGAGTGAGCAGTTCTTC. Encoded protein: CASSVNPSAASEQFF. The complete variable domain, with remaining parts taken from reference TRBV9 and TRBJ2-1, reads DSGVTQTPKHLITATGQRVTLRCSPRSGDLSVYWYQQSLDQGLQFLIQYYNGEERAKGNILERFSAQQFPDLHSELNLSSLELGDSALYFCASSVNPSAASEQFFGPGTRLTVL.

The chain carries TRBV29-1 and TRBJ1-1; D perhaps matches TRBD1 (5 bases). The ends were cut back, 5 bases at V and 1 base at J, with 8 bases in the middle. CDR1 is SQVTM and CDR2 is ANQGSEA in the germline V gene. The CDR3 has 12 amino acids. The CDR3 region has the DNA TGCAGCGTTACTCAGGGGAACACTGAAGCTTTCTTT. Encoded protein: CSVTQGNTEAFF.

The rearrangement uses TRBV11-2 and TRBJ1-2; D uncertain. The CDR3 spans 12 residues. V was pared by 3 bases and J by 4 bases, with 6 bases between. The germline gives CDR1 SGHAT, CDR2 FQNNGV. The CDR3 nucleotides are TGTGCCAGCAGCTTGGAGGGCTATGGCTACACCTTC. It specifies CASSLEGYGYTF.

The CDR3 loop reads CASSFGQGVNEQYF. The CDR3 nucleotides are TGTGCCAGCAGCTTCGGACAGGGTGTCAACGAGCAGTACTTC. This chain connects TRBV7-2 to TRBJ2-7, with 8 bases lining up with TRBD1. Germline CDR1 and CDR2: SGHTA and FQGNSA. The CDR3 has 14 residues. V shed 3 bases and J 5 bases; nucleotides not matched to a gene: 6.

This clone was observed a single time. CDR3: CAWSSDSRRSPLHF. CDR3 DNA: TGTGCCTGGAGTTCTGACAGCCGCCGTTCACCCCTCCACTTT. The V gene is TRBV30, the J gene TRBJ1-6; D perhaps matches TRBD1 (5 bases). The germline V gene has CDR1 GTSNPN and CDR2 SVGIG (reference sequence). Between the trimmed V and J ends, which lost 2 bases and 9 bases, there was a span of 14 bases. The CDR3 is 14 amino acids.

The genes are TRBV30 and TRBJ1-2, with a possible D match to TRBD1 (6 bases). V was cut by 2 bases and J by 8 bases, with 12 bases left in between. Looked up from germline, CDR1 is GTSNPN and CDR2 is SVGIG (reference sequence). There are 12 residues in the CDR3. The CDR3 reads CAWSWTVRGYTF. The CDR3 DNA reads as TGTGCCTGGAGTTGGACAGTGCGGGGCTACACCTTC.

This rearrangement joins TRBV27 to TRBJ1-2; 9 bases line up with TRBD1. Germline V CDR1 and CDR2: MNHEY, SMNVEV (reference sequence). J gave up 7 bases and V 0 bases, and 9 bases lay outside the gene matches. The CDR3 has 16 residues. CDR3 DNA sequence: TGTGCCAGCAGTTTATCCCCACTTAGGACAGGGGTTGGCTACACCTTC. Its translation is CASSLSPLRTGVGYTF.

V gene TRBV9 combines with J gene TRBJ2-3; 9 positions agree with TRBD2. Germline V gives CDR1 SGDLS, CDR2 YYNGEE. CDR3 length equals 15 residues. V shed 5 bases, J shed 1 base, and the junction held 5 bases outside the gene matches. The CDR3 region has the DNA TGTGCCAGCAGTAGCGCGGGGGGGGGCACAGATACGCAGTATTTT. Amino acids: CASSSAGGGTDTQYF.

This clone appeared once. The CDR3 nucleotides are TGTGCCAGCAGTTTGACGTCTAGCTACCTAGGGGGCTACACCTTC. Translated: CASSLTSSYLGGYTF. J is TRBJ1-2 and V is TRBV27; D is undetermined. Trimming removed 3 bases from V and 8 bases from J, with 19 bases in between. The V gene's germline CDR1 is MNHEY and CDR2 SMNVEV (reference sequence). The CDR3 is 15 amino acids.